This passage covers 8 T cell receptor beta chains from one sample sequenced in a study of shared clonotypes between healthy human individuals. Using immunoSEQ multiplex PCR, the repertoire was profiled, and TCRdb retains in-frame clones only, with some absent. The data contain over a million clones, 75% to 85% of them singletons. The source material was memory CD4+ T cells from PBMCs. The subset was: CD45RA-negative fraction. Source of these receptors: a man between 18 and 35 years old in good health. Some clones in this sample may be carry-over from other donors' samples.

This clone was found a few times. The V call is TRBV30, the J call TRBJ1-5; D is unresolved. The CDR3 contains 11 residues. V was shortened by 1 base and J by 10 bases, with 8 bases between the two germline ends. The germline V gene encodes CDR1 GTSNPN and CDR2 SVGIG (reference sequence). CDR3 DNA sequence: TGTGCCTGGAGTGGCGATGGACCCCAGCATTTT. Its protein product is CAWSGDGPQHF.

This clone was seen a few times. V gene TRBV2 combines with J gene TRBJ2-7, with 9 bases matching TRBD2. V shed 8 bases, J shed 7 bases, and the junction held 18 bases outside the gene matches. Looked up from germline, CDR1 is SNHLY and CDR2 is FYNNEI. The CDR3 is made up of 16 amino acids. CDR3: CASSEVSGSVPGEQYF. CDR3 sequence (DNA): TGTGCCAGCTCGGAAGTTAGCGGGAGTGTTCCGGGGGAGCAGTACTTC.

Notes on this clone: A much more abundant neighbour one base away suggests this may be a read error. The identical CDR3 is also encoded by other nucleotide sequences in the sample. This chain links TRBV7-2 with TRBJ2-7, with a possible D match to TRBD2 (5 bases). Trimming took off 1 base at V and 2 bases at J, with 9 bases between the two ends. The germline V gene has CDR1 SGHTA and CDR2 FQGNSA. CDR3 length equals 14 residues. The CDR3 sequence is CASSLGTGTYEQYF. The DNA of the CDR3 is TGTGCCAGCAGCTTAGGGACGGGGACCTACGAGCAGTACTTC.

The gene calls are TRBV7-6 and TRBJ2-7, with D uncertain. The CDR3 runs 14 residues. V lost 1 base, J lost 0 bases, and 7 bases lay in between. Per germline, CDR1 SGHVS and CDR2 FNYEAQ. The CDR3 reads CASSLDLYSYEQYF. The CDR3, as DNA: TGTGCCAGCAGCTTAGACCTTTACTCCTACGAGCAGTACTTC.

This chain connects TRBV4-2 to TRBJ2-5; 7 bases align to TRBD2. The CDR3 totals 17 residues. The V and J ends lost 1 base and 2 bases, in that order; junction bases with no gene match: 10. Germline values: CDR1 LGHNA, CDR2 YNFKEQ. The CDR3 reads CASSQGVSPSGQETQYF. In nucleotides, the CDR3 is TGTGCCAGCAGCCAAGGAGTCAGCCCTAGCGGTCAAGAGACCCAGTACTTC.

The table lists this clone with a count of one. This chain uses TRBV10-3 with TRBJ2-1; 7 bases match TRBD2. This CDR3 contains 19 residues. Germline trimming cut 0 bases from V and 0 bases from J; bases unmatched to any gene: 11. Germline CDR1 is ENHRY and CDR2 is SYGVKD. CDR3 region: CAISESAGSGGSSYNEQFF. In nucleotides, the CDR3 is TGTGCCATCAGTGAGTCAGCTGGTTCCGGCGGGAGCTCCTACAATGAGCAGTTCTTC.

This chain joins TRBV2 and TRBJ2-7, with a tentative D call TRBD1 (7 bases). Germline assignment: CDR1 SNHLY and CDR2 FYNNEI. This CDR3 contains 17 residues. The ends were cut back, 1 base at V and 3 bases at J, with 19 bases in the middle. For the CDR3, the DNA is TGTGCCAGCAGTGAAGGGAGGCAGGGGGGAAAAAGCTACGAGCAGTACTTC. This translates into CASSEGRQGGKSYEQYF.

The CDR3, as DNA: TGCGCCAGCAGTGAGTCGACTATGGGGCCCCGACTCTACGAGCAGTACTTC. It is translated as CASSESTMGPRLYEQYF. The J gene is TRBJ2-7, the V gene TRBV10-1, with D perhaps assigned TRBD1 or TRBD2 (5 bases each). V gave up 0 bases and J gave up 3 bases, with 18 bases separating them. Per germline, CDR1 WNHNN and CDR2 SYGVQD (reference sequence). The CDR3 totals 17 residues.